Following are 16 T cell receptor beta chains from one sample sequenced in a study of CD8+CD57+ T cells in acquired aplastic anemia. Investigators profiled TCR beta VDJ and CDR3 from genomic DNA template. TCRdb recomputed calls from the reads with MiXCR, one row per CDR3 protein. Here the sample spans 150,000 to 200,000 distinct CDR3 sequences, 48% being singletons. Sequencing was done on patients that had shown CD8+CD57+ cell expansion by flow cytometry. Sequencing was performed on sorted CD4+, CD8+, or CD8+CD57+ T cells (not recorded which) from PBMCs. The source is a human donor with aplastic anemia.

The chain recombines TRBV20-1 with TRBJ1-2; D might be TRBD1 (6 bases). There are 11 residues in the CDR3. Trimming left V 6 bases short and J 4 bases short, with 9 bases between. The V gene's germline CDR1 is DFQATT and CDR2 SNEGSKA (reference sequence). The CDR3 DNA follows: TGCAGTGCGGGGGGGGCCTATGGCTACACCTTC. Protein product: CSAGGAYGYTF.

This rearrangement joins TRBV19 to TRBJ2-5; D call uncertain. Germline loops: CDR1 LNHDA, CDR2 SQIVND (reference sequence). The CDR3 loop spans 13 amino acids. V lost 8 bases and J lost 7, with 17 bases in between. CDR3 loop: CASRKPGLGTQYF. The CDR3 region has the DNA TGTGCCAGTCGAAAACCGGGCCTGGGGACCCAGTACTTC.

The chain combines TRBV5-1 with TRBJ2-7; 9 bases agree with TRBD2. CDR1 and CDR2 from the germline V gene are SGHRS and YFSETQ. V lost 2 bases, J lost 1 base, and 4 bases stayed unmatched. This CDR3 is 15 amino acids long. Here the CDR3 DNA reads TGCGCCAGCAGCTTTAGCGGGAGTATGTCCTACGAGCAGTACTTC. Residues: CASSFSGSMSYEQYF.

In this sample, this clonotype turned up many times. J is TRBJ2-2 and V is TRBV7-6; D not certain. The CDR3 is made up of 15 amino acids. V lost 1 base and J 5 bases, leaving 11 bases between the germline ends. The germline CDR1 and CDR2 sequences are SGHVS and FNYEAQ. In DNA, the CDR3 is TGTGCCAGCAGCTTAGAGGGTTCGAGGACCGGGGAGCTGTTTTTT. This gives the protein CASSLEGSRTGELFF.

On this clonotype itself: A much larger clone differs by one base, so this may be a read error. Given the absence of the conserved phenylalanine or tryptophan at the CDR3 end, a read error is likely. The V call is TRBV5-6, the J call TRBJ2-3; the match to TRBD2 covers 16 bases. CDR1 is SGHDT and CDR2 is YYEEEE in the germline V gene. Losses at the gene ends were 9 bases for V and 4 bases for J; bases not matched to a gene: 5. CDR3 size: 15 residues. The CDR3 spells CATGTSGRGPDTQYL. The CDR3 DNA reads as TGTGCCACCGGGACTAGCGGGAGGGGTCCAGATACGCAGTATCTT.

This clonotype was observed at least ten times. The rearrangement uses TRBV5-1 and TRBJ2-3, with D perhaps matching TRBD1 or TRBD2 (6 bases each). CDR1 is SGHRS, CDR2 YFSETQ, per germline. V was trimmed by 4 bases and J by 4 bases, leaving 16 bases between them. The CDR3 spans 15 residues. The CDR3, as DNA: TGCGCCAGCAGCAAGGGTGGGGGGCGCTCAGATACGCAGTATTTT. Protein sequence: CASSKGGGRSDTQYF.

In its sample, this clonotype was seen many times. The DNA of the CDR3 is TGCAGTGCGGGCGCTAGCGGGGTATACAATGAGCAGTTCTTC. It codes for CSAGASGVYNEQFF. The chain links TRBV20-1 to TRBJ2-1; 9 bases map to TRBD2. The CDR3 has 14 amino acids. J gave up 4 bases and V 6 bases, and 7 bases lay outside the gene matches. CDR1 is DFQATT, CDR2 SNEGSKA, per germline (reference sequence).

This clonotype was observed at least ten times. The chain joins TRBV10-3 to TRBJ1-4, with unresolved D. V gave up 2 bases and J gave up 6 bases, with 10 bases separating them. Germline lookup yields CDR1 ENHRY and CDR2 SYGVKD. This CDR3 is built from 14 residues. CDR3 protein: CAISEGRRDEKLFF. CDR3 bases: TGTGCCATCAGTGAGGGGCGCCGGGATGAAAAACTGTTTTTT.

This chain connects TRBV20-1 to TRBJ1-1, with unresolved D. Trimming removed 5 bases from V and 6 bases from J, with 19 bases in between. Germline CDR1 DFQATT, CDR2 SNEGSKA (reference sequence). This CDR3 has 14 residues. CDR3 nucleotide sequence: TGCAGTGCTCGTATCGGGCTCCAAGGCGCTGAAGCTTTCTTT. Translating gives CSARIGLQGAEAFF.

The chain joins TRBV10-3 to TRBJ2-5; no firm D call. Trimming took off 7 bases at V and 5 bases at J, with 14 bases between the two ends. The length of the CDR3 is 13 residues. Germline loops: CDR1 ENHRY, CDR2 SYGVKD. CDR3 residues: CAITRLPSETQYF. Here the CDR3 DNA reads TGTGCCATCACCCGGCTTCCGTCGGAGACCCAGTACTTC.

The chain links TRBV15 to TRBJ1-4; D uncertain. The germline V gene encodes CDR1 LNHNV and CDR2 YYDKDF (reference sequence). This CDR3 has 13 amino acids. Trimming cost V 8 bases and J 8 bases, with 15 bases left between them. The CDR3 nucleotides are TGTGCCACCGTTAAGGGTACTAGGGAAAAACTGTTTTTT. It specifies CATVKGTREKLFF.

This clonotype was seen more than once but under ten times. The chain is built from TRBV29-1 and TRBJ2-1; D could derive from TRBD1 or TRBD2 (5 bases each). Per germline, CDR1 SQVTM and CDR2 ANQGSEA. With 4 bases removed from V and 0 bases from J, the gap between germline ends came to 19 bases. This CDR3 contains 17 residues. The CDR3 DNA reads TGCAGCGTTGTGGGGATGGGGGATCGAAGCTCCTACAATGAGCAGTTCTTC. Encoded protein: CSVVGMGDRSSYNEQFF.

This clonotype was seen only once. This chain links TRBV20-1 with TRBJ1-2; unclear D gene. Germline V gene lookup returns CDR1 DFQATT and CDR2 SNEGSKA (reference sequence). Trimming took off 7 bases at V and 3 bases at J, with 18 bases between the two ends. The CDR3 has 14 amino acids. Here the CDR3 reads CSVFSSSHYYGYTF. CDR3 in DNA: TGCAGTGTCTTCAGTTCGTCCCACTACTATGGCTACACCTTC.

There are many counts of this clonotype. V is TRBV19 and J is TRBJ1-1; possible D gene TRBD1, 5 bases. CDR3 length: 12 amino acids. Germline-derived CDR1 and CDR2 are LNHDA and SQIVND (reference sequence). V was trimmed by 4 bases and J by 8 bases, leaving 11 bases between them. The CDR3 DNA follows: TGTGCCAGTAGTAGGGGGACCGGCGAAGCTTTCTTT. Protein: CASSRGTGEAFF.

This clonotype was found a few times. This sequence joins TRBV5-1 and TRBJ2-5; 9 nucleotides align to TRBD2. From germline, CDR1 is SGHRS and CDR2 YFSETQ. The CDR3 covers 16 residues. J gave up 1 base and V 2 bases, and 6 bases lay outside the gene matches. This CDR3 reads CASSFGGGGAQETQYF. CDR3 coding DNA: TGCGCCAGCAGCTTCGGGGGCGGGGGGGCCCAAGAGACCCAGTACTTC.

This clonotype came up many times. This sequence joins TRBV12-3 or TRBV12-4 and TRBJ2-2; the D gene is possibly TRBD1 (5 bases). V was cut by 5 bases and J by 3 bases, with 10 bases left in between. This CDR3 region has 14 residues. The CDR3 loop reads CASSQIRDTGELFF. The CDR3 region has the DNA TGTGCCAGCAGTCAGATCAGGGACACCGGGGAGCTGTTTTTT.